The 28 T cell receptor beta chains listed next were all sequenced from one sample in a study of T cells in Graves' hyperthyroidism and ophthalmopathy. The source material, RNA transcripts, was used to amplify TCR beta CDR3 regions. When the TCR CDR3 underwent first-round RT-PCR, the HTBI primer set was used. TCRdb ran MiXCR on the multiplex PCR reads and lists one entry per CDR3 protein. The sample records some 550,000 distinct CDR3 sequences, approximately 15% being singletons. Input material: blood. These receptors all stem from a woman in her 40s with Graves' ophthalmopathy.

The rearrangement links TRBV6-2 or TRBV6-3 to TRBJ2-3, with 11 bases identical to TRBD1. The V gene end was trimmed by 4 bases and the J gene end by 1 base; junction bases not matched to a gene: 1. CDR1 is MNHEY, CDR2 SVGEGT, per germline. This CDR3 spans 15 amino acids. CDR3 loop: CASSWGQGGTDTQYF. CDR3 DNA: TGTGCCAGCAGTTGGGGACAGGGGGGCACAGATACGCAGTATTTT.

The V gene is TRBV6-4, the J gene TRBJ2-1; 8 nucleotides agree with TRBD1. Looked up from germline, CDR1 is MRHNA and CDR2 is SNTAGT. There are 16 residues in the CDR3. V lost 3 bases to trimming and J lost 2 bases; unmatched junction nucleotides: 6. DNA for the CDR3: TGTGCCAGCAGTGAGCCCGGACAGGGAGCCTACAATGAGCAGTTCTTC. Residues: CASSEPGQGAYNEQFF.

This rearrangement joins TRBV11-2 to TRBJ2-1; 14 bases agree with TRBD2. The CDR3 runs 16 residues. Germline V gives CDR1 SGHAT, CDR2 FQNNGV. The ends lost 5 bases at V and 9 bases at J; junction bases unmatched: 9. Written as DNA, the CDR3 is TGTGCCAGCAGCGCCTCGACTAGCGGGGGGGTTGGTGAGCAGTTCTTC. Amino acids: CASSASTSGGVGEQFF.

This clonotype was recorded at least ten times. The chain combines TRBV2 with TRBJ2-3; 8 bases line up with TRBD2. J lost 0 bases, V lost 4 bases, and 3 bases had no gene match. The CDR3 is made up of 15 amino acids. Germline lookup yields CDR1 SNHLY and CDR2 FYNNEI. In nucleotides, the CDR3 is TGTGCCAGCAGTGGGACTAGCCTTAGCACAGATACGCAGTATTTT. It yields the protein CASSGTSLSTDTQYF.

The gene calls are TRBV20-1 and TRBJ2-7; 9 bases map to TRBD1. Looked up from germline, CDR1 is DFQATT and CDR2 is SNEGSKA (reference sequence). This CDR3 has 12 amino acids. V was clipped by 7 bases and J by 4 bases; unmatched bases: 5. The DNA for the CDR3 is TGCAGTGTTTCGGGACAGGGTTACGAGCAGTACTTC. Its translation: CSVSGQGYEQYF.

This chain connects TRBV6-2 or TRBV6-3 to TRBJ2-6; D unresolved. The germline V gene encodes CDR1 MNHEY and CDR2 SVGEGT. Trimming took 5 bases from V and 2 from J, leaving 13 bases between them. The CDR3 runs to 16 residues. The CDR3 DNA is TGTGCCAGCAGTGTCAGCAGATTCCCTGGGGCCAACGTCCTGACTTTC. Its translation is CASSVSRFPGANVLTF.

The rearrangement uses TRBV10-3 and TRBJ2-2, with 7 positions matching TRBD1. The CDR3 totals 14 residues. With V trimmed by 7 bases and J by 4 bases, 6 bases remained unmatched. CDR1 ENHRY and CDR2 SYGVKD come from the germline V gene. The CDR3 protein is CAINDREITGELFF. The CDR3 coding sequence is TGTGCCATCAATGACAGGGAAATCACCGGGGAGCTGTTTTTT.

The CDR3 coding sequence is TGTGCCAGCAGTCCCGGTGGGGAAAGGACTGAAGCTTTCTTT. This codes for CASSPGGERTEAFF. V gene TRBV28 combines with J gene TRBJ1-1; D gene uncertain. Per the germline V gene, CDR1 is MDHEN and CDR2 is SYDVKM. The CDR3 length is 14 residues. V lost 5 bases and J lost 5, with 15 bases in between.

This clonotype has at least ten counts. This chain connects TRBV20-1 to TRBJ2-1; D perhaps matches TRBD2 (5 bases). This CDR3 has 16 residues. Germline V CDR1 and CDR2: DFQATT, SNEGSKA (reference sequence). With 6 bases removed from V and 0 bases from J, the gap between germline ends came to 18 bases. The CDR3 DNA is TGCAGTGCCTCCTCGGAAGGCACTAGCTCCTACAATGAGCAGTTCTTC. Protein sequence: CSASSEGTSSYNEQFF.

At least ten counts were recorded for this clonotype. The chain links TRBV11-2 to TRBJ1-1; D possibly corresponds to TRBD1 (5 bases). The CDR3 has 14 amino acids. Germline V gene sequence: CDR1 SGHAT, CDR2 FQNNGV. V was clipped by 3 bases and J by 11 bases, with 19 bases between them. The CDR3 sequence is CASSLDGATARAFF. For the CDR3, the DNA is TGTGCCAGCAGCTTGGACGGGGCTACCGCGCGGGCTTTCTTT.

This rearrangement joins TRBV6-6 to TRBJ2-6; unclear D gene. The CDR3 runs 15 residues. Germline V lookup: CDR1 MNHNY, CDR2 SVGAGI (reference sequence). The V gene lost 0 bases and the J gene lost 1 base, with 4 bases spanning the gap. The CDR3 coding sequence is TGTGCCAGCAGTTACTCCGATTCTGGGGCCAACGTCCTGACTTTC. Residues: CASSYSDSGANVLTF.

This clonotype showed up just a few times. This chain links TRBV20-1 with TRBJ1-2, with 10 bases aligning to TRBD1. The CDR3 extends over 15 amino acids. Trimming at V came to 0 bases and at J to 8 bases, leaving 9 bases not matched to a gene. Germline V gene sequence: CDR1 DFQATT, CDR2 SNEGSKA (reference sequence). The CDR3 sequence: CSARDLGQGERGYTF. The CDR3 nucleotides read TGCAGTGCTAGAGATCTCGGACAGGGGGAGAGGGGCTACACCTTC.

This clonotype has more than one count but fewer than ten. The rearrangement uses TRBV5-1 and TRBJ2-5, with 10 bases aligning to TRBD2. Germline-derived CDR1 and CDR2 are SGHRS and YFSETQ. This CDR3 comprises 13 residues. Trimming took 7 bases from V and 5 from J; bases not matched to a gene: 5. This chain's CDR3 is CASAELAGETQYF. In DNA form, the CDR3 reads TGCGCCAGCGCCGAACTAGCGGGGGAGACCCAGTACTTC.

This clonotype was detected ten times or more. The V and J genes are TRBV28 and TRBJ2-7, with D possibly TRBD1 on 7 matching bases. Germline lookup yields CDR1 MDHEN and CDR2 SYDVKM. V gave up 3 bases and J gave up 4 bases, with 22 bases separating them. The CDR3 is 17 residues long. In DNA, the CDR3 is TGTGCCAGCAGTTTTCGAACGGGCGTCAGGGGGACTTACGAGCAGTACTTC. This translates into CASSFRTGVRGTYEQYF.

This clonotype has a count of ten or more. V usage is TRBV18 and J usage is TRBJ1-6; tentative D call: TRBD1 (6 bases). Per germline, CDR1 KGHSH and CDR2 LQKENI. The CDR3 has 14 amino acids. Trimming took 6 bases from V and 7 from J, leaving 13 bases between them. The DNA for the CDR3 is TGTGCCAGCTCGAAGGACAGCAAGAATTCACCCCTCCACTTT. Its translation: CASSKDSKNSPLHF. Together with reference TRBV18 and TRBJ1-6, the CDR3 gives the full variable domain: NAGVMQNPRHLVRRRGQEARLRCSPMKGHSHVYWYRQLPEEGLKFMVYLQKENIIDESGMPKERFSAEFPKEGPSILRIQQVVRGDSAAYFCASSKDSKNSPLHFGNGTRLTVT.

Only a few counts were recorded for this clonotype. The chain recombines TRBV6-5 with TRBJ1-4; no clear D. Germline V lookup: CDR1 MNHEY, CDR2 SVGAGI. V gave up 2 bases and J gave up 8 bases, with 18 bases separating them. CDR3 length equals 16 residues. The CDR3 region is CASSYRQSVAREKLFF. The DNA of the CDR3 is TGTGCCAGCAGTTACCGTCAAAGTGTTGCTAGAGAAAAACTGTTTTTT.

This clonotype was observed at least ten times. This sequence joins TRBV20-1 and TRBJ2-2; TRBD1 aligns across 12 bases. CDR1 is DFQATT, CDR2 SNEGSKA, per germline (reference sequence). The CDR3 is 19 residues long. Unmatched junction bases numbered 14, after V lost 6 bases and J lost 0 bases. CDR3: CSATPFGTGGIANTGELFF. For the CDR3, the DNA is TGCAGTGCCACACCCTTCGGGACAGGGGGCATCGCGAACACCGGGGAGCTGTTTTTT.

The J gene is TRBJ2-7, the V gene TRBV10-2; TRBD2 aligns across 11 bases. Unmatched junction bases numbered 6, after V lost 10 bases and J lost 1 base. This CDR3 has 14 amino acids. The germline gives CDR1 WSHSY, CDR2 SAAADI. CDR3 sequence (DNA): TGCGCCATCCGGACTAGCGGGCGTTCCTACGAGCAGTACTTC. It codes for CAIRTSGRSYEQYF.

This clonotype has only a few counts. The gene calls are TRBV10-3 and TRBJ1-1; D call uncertain. V was pared by 7 bases and J by 1 base, with 10 bases between. Germline V gene lookup returns CDR1 ENHRY and CDR2 SYGVKD. This CDR3 is 13 amino acids long. CDR3 sequence reads: CAITLEPNTEAFF. In nucleotides, the CDR3 is TGTGCCATCACTTTGGAGCCGAACACTGAAGCTTTCTTT.

This clonotype was recorded many times. The genes are TRBV3-1 and TRBJ1-2; D not resolved. V shed 1 base and J shed 3 bases, with 6 bases lying between them. From germline, CDR1 is LGHDT and CDR2 YNNKEL (reference sequence). The CDR3 is 13 residues long. The CDR3 sequence is CASSQGVDYGYTF. The CDR3 nucleotides are TGTGCCAGCAGCCAAGGGGTCGACTATGGCTACACCTTC.

The rearrangement joins TRBV6-2 or TRBV6-3 to TRBJ1-1, with 9 bases matching TRBD1. Germline V gene lookup returns CDR1 MNHEY and CDR2 SVGEGT. The CDR3 length is 15 residues. V shed 5 bases and J 8 bases; nucleotides not matched to a gene: 12. CDR3: CASSGKATGTGEAFF. In nucleotides, the CDR3 is TGTGCCAGCAGTGGAAAAGCCACCGGGACAGGGGAAGCTTTCTTT.

The rearrangement joins TRBV12-3 or TRBV12-4 to TRBJ2-2; the D call may be TRBD1 or TRBD2 (5 bases each). The CDR3 is 14 amino acids. V gave up 5 bases and J gave up 5 bases, with 12 bases separating them. CDR3 region: CASSGHGGTGELFF. The DNA for the CDR3 is TGTGCCAGCAGTGGACATGGAGGAACCGGGGAGCTGTTTTTT.

Note on this clonotype: This may stem from a read error, because a much larger clone lies one nucleotide away. As DNA, the CDR3 is TGTGCCAGCAGCCAATGGGGGGGAGATACGCAGTATTTT. As protein: CASSQWGGDTQYF. This chain connects TRBV7-9 to TRBJ2-3; 7 nucleotides line up with TRBD2. Trimming at V came to 5 bases and at J to 5 bases, leaving 4 bases not matched to a gene. Germline CDR1 reads SEHNR; CDR2 reads FQNEAQ (reference sequence). The CDR3 is made up of 13 amino acids.

The V and J genes are TRBV10-2 and TRBJ2-7, with 10 bases matching TRBD2. The CDR3 length is 15 residues. The ends lost 6 bases at V and 5 bases at J; junction bases unmatched: 10. Germline CDR1 and CDR2: WSHSY and SAAADI. The CDR3 region is CASSDLAGVKHEQYF. CDR3 coding DNA: TGCGCCAGCAGCGATCTAGCGGGAGTTAAACACGAGCAGTACTTC.

At least ten counts were recorded for this clonotype. This sequence joins TRBV2 and TRBJ2-2, with D possibly matching TRBD1 (6 bases). V lost 7 bases and J 4 bases, leaving 16 bases between the germline ends. This CDR3 is built from 15 residues. Germline CDR1 SNHLY, CDR2 FYNNEI. CDR3 DNA sequence: TGTGCCAGCATTCGAAACAGGGTCGGCACCGGGGAGCTGTTTTTT. Its translation is CASIRNRVGTGELFF.

In regard to this clonotype: Its ends do not fully match the called genes, so a read error is possible. This chain connects TRBV2 to TRBJ1-2; D gene uncertain. Germline V gene data show CDR1 as SNHLY and CDR2 as FYNNEI. The CDR3 is 15 residues long. Here the CDR3 reads CASSETSVTNYGYAF. The CDR3 bases are TGTGCCAGCAGTGAAACGAGCGTCACGAACTACGGCTACGCCTTC.

This sequence joins TRBV4-2 and TRBJ2-1, with TRBD2 matching over 11 bases. The germline gives CDR1 LGHNA, CDR2 YNFKEQ. The CDR3 is 16 residues long. V dropped 0 bases and J dropped 4; count of bases not matched to a gene: 2. CDR3 in DNA: TGTGCCAGCAGCCAAGAGGGGACTAGCGGTTACAATGAGCAGTTCTTC. It yields the protein CASSQEGTSGYNEQFF.

This clonotype came up a few times. The chain employs TRBV6-1 and TRBJ2-2; D is uncertain. V lost 7 bases to trimming and J lost 0 bases, with 9 bases between them. The germline gives CDR1 MNHNS, CDR2 SASEGT. The length of the CDR3 is 14 residues. CDR3 sequence: CASKSLPNTGELFF. Here the CDR3 DNA reads TGTGCCAGCAAATCCTTGCCGAACACCGGGGAGCTGTTTTTT.